This T cell receptor (beta chain) was captured by sequencing in a study of blood T cells in healthy people across ages. Study-level results: Estimates drawn from one million T cells were deemed to understate diversity.

Trimming at V came to 4 bases and at J to 6 bases, leaving 5 bases not matched to a gene. The CDR3 has 14 residues. Germline V CDR1 and CDR2: SGHRS, YFSETQ. Each donor supplied ten milliliters of peripheral blood. Every sample had a minimum of 6.5 million PBMCs isolated. Next came a second PCR, run for about 6 to 12 cycles, which used a sample-barcoded 5' primer along with a J-beta primer mix. Unique molecular identifiers of 12 random nucleotides labeled each cDNA. TCRdb itself ran the 5' RACE reads through MiXCR, one entry per CDR3 protein. Of about 680,000 distinct CDR3 sequences listed, about half are singletons. Worth noting for this clonotype: The antigen remains undetermined.

The clonotype originates from a woman between 55 and 75 years old in good health. Sequencing used blood. The J gene is TRBJ2-1, the V gene TRBV5-1; 9 bases align to TRBD1. The CDR3 nucleotides read TGCGCCAGCAGCGACGGGACAGGGAGCAATGAGCAGTTCTTC. The encoded protein is CASSDGTGSNEQFF.